The 23 T cell receptor beta chains reported below all come from one sample, sequenced in a study of T cell repertoires in cytomegalovirus infection. One entry per CDR3 protein, called by TCRdb with MiXCR from the reads. The sample lists around 300,000 distinct CDR3 sequences; roughly 25% were seen once. These TCRs' antigens remain unknown. The specimen comprised cultured PBMCs, sampled from culture after CMV antigen stimulation. These TCRs come from a human donor in good health (CMV status not recorded). Some clones in this sample may be carry-over from other donors' samples.

This clonotype was seen repeatedly, ten times or more. V usage is TRBV28 and J usage is TRBJ2-7, with unresolved D. Deletions cut 3 bases from V and 7 bases from J, with 16 bases between. The CDR3 is 14 amino acids. Germline V gene sequence: CDR1 MDHEN, CDR2 SYDVKM. The CDR3 DNA reads TGTGCCAGCAGTTTTTTTGAGCAGACTCGTGAGCAGTACTTC. It translates to CASSFFEQTREQYF.

The CDR3, as DNA: TGCAGCGTCTCCCCCGGACAGGGAACCACTAGCACAGATACGCAGTATTTT. Amino acid sequence: CSVSPGQGTTSTDTQYF. The chain joins TRBV29-1 to TRBJ2-3, with 8 bases fitting TRBD1. From germline, CDR1 is SQVTM and CDR2 ANQGSEA. V lost 6 bases, J lost 0 bases, and 14 bases stayed unmatched. The CDR3 runs 17 residues.

The chain carries TRBV6-5 and TRBJ2-2; D ambiguous. The CDR3 contains 15 residues. Trimming took 5 bases from V and 1 from J, leaving 11 bases between them. The germline V gene encodes CDR1 MNHEY and CDR2 SVGAGI. Here the CDR3 reads CASSTPPGNTGELFF. CDR3 DNA sequence: TGTGCCAGCAGTACCCCCCCAGGGAACACCGGGGAGCTGTTTTTT.

This clonotype was observed at least ten times. The chain recombines TRBV7-2 with TRBJ2-5, with D uncertain. The CDR3 is 11 residues long. V was cut by 5 bases and J by 5 bases, with 6 bases left in between. The germline V gene encodes CDR1 SGHTA and CDR2 FQGNSA. DNA of the CDR3: TGTGCCAGCAGCGCCCGGGAGACCCAGTACTTC. It encodes CASSARETQYF.

This clonotype was found many times. This rearrangement joins TRBV7-2 to TRBJ1-2; D call uncertain. Trimming removed 1 base from V and 4 bases from J, with 7 bases in between. This CDR3 region has 13 residues. Germline lookup yields CDR1 SGHTA and CDR2 FQGNSA. CDR3 bases: TGTGCCAGCAGCTTAGGGCAGACCTATGGCTACACCTTC. It specifies CASSLGQTYGYTF.

The CDR3 here is CSARSVGGAYEQYF. The CDR3 DNA reads TGCAGCGCCAGATCGGTTGGCGGAGCTTACGAGCAGTACTTC. V is TRBV29-1 and J is TRBJ2-7; D call uncertain. CDR3 length: 14 amino acids. CDR1 SQVTM and CDR2 ANQGSEA come from the germline V gene. Trimming stripped 7 bases from V and 4 bases from J, with 20 bases between.

This clonotype was counted a few times. The J gene is TRBJ2-3, the V gene TRBV7-3; D gene uncertain. Germline V gene lookup returns CDR1 SGHTA and CDR2 FQGTGA. The V gene lost 0 bases and the J gene lost 2 bases, with 12 bases spanning the gap. This CDR3 region has 16 residues. CDR3 DNA: TGTGCCAGCAGCTTAACGTGGCGTCCGGTCACAGATACGCAGTATTTT. This gives the protein CASSLTWRPVTDTQYF.

The J gene is TRBJ2-1, the V gene TRBV12-5; D is unclear. From germline, CDR1 is LGHNT and CDR2 FRNRAP. Trimming took off 1 base at V and 0 bases at J, with 4 bases between the two ends. CDR3 size: 14 residues. The CDR3 region is CASGLGSSYNEQFF. The DNA for the CDR3 is TGTGCTAGTGGTTTGGGCAGCTCCTACAATGAGCAGTTCTTC.

The chain joins TRBV12-3 or TRBV12-4 to TRBJ2-3, with D uncertain. V was pared by 8 bases and J by 2 bases, with 11 bases between. The CDR3 runs 13 residues. CDR3 sequence reads: CASQTLNTDTQYF. The CDR3 bases are TGTGCCAGCCAGACACTAAACACAGATACGCAGTATTTT.

This chain links TRBV9 with TRBJ1-2; D ambiguous. Germline CDR1 SGDLS, CDR2 YYNGEE. The CDR3 has 15 amino acids. Trimming took 0 bases from V and 1 from J, leaving 10 bases between them. As DNA, the CDR3 is TGTGCCAGCAGCGTAGTGGGCAGCGTTAACTATGGCTACACCTTC. Encoded protein: CASSVVGSVNYGYTF. Full variable domain (outside the CDR3, taken from reference TRBV9 and TRBJ1-2): DSGVTQTPKHLITATGQRVTLRCSPRSGDLSVYWYQQSLDQGLQFLIQYYNGEERAKGNILERFSAQQFPDLHSELNLSSLELGDSALYFCASSVVGSVNYGYTFGSGTRLTVV.

The chain recombines TRBV7-6 with TRBJ2-7; TRBD1 might be the D (6 bases). In germline, CDR1 is SGHVS, CDR2 FNYEAQ. The CDR3 totals 14 residues. Trimming pared 4 bases from V and 6 bases from J, leaving 16 bases between. The CDR3 protein is CASSSGQTRGEQYF. CDR3 nucleotides: TGTGCCAGCAGCTCGGGACAAACCAGAGGCGAGCAGTACTTC.

This clonotype was picked up a small number of times. V is TRBV7-9 and J is TRBJ1-2; D is perhaps TRBD1 (6 bases). Trimming removed 1 base from V and 2 bases from J, with 11 bases in between. Germline lookup yields CDR1 SEHNR and CDR2 FQNEAQ (reference sequence). The CDR3 has 15 amino acids. CDR3 loop: CASSLVTGQNYGYTF. The CDR3 region has the DNA TGTGCCAGCAGCTTAGTCACCGGACAGAACTATGGCTACACCTTC. Together with reference TRBV7-9 and TRBJ1-2, the CDR3 gives the full variable domain: DTGVSQNPRHKITKRGQNVTFRCDPISEHNRLYWYRQTLGQGPEFLTYFQNEAQLEKSRLLSDRFSAERPKGSFSTLEIQRTEQGDSAMYLCASSLVTGQNYGYTFGSGTRLTVV.

This clonotype was counted at least ten times. J is TRBJ1-3 and V is TRBV7-2; D unclear. The CDR3 is 13 amino acids. The V gene's germline CDR1 is SGHTA and CDR2 FQGNSA. V was trimmed by 1 base and J by 4 bases, leaving 5 bases between them. The CDR3 bases are TGTGCCAGCAGCTTAGGCGAGGGAAACACCATATATTTT. Protein: CASSLGEGNTIYF.

This clonotype was observed many times. This rearrangement joins TRBV6-6 to TRBJ2-7; maybe TRBD1 (5 bases). Looked up from germline, CDR1 is MNHNY and CDR2 is SVGAGI (reference sequence). The CDR3 has 16 amino acids. Trimming took off 0 bases at V and 0 bases at J, with 12 bases between the two ends. The CDR3 reads CASSYSQGISSYEQYV. CDR3 in DNA: TGTGCCAGCAGTTACTCGCAGGGTATTAGCTCCTACGAGCAGTACGTC.

The J gene is TRBJ1-1, the V gene TRBV6-5; D gene unclear. Trimming pared 2 bases from V and 6 bases from J, leaving 10 bases between. The germline gives CDR1 MNHEY, CDR2 SVGAGI. The CDR3 runs 13 residues. CDR3 nucleotide sequence: TGTGCCAGCAGTTACGGGAGGAAGGCTGAAGCTTTCTTT. Translated, it gives CASSYGRKAEAFF.

The V call is TRBV7-2, the J call TRBJ1-3; D gene unclear. The CDR3 is 14 residues long. V lost 6 bases and J 4 bases, leaving 13 bases between the germline ends. Germline CDR1 SGHTA, CDR2 FQGNSA. CDR3 in amino acids: CASSRRGAGNTIYF. The CDR3, as DNA: TGTGCCAGCAGTCGCAGAGGTGCCGGAAACACCATATATTTT.

The genes are TRBV5-6 and TRBJ1-2; 9 positions agree with TRBD1. CDR1 and CDR2 (germline): SGHDT, YYEEEE. This CDR3 spans 13 amino acids. V lost 4 bases and J lost 7; bases outside the gene matches: 5. CDR3 loop: CASSQDRGVGYTF. DNA of the CDR3: TGTGCCAGCAGCCAGGACAGGGGAGTTGGCTACACCTTC.

The chain employs TRBV18 and TRBJ2-2; 8 bases match TRBD2. Germline CDR1 reads KGHSH; CDR2 reads LQKENI. This CDR3 contains 16 residues. After removal of 3 bases from V and 1 base from J, the junction contained 4 bases not matched to a gene. In nucleotides, the CDR3 is TGTGCCAGCTCACCTCGGAGCGGGAGGAACACCGGGGAGCTGTTTTTT. The encoded protein is CASSPRSGRNTGELFF.

In its sample, this clonotype was seen a few times. This rearrangement joins TRBV7-6 to TRBJ2-1, with 8 nucleotides matching TRBD1. Germline V CDR1 and CDR2: SGHVS, FNYEAQ. This CDR3 is built from 12 residues. V was pared by 1 base and J by 14 bases, with 4 bases of the junction left unmatched. CDR3 sequence: CASSLGTGTKFF. The CDR3 DNA reads TGTGCCAGCAGCTTAGGGACAGGGACGAAGTTCTTC.

This clonotype was observed at least ten times. The chain joins TRBV7-2 to TRBJ1-5, with 9 bases identical to TRBD1. Germline values: CDR1 SGHTA, CDR2 FQGNSA. This CDR3 region has 14 residues. V shed 7 bases, J shed 7 bases, and the junction held 8 bases outside the gene matches. The CDR3, as DNA: TGTGCCAGCACCTGGACAGGGGCGCGGCAGCCCCAGCATTTT. Its translation is CASTWTGARQPQHF.

There are a few counts of this clonotype. V gene TRBV7-9 combines with J gene TRBJ1-4; D might be TRBD1 (5 bases). The germline gives CDR1 SEHNR, CDR2 FQNEAQ (reference sequence). CDR3 size: 16 residues. V shed 5 bases and J shed 9 bases, with 22 bases lying between them. The CDR3: CASSPQRDSDGQKLFF. The CDR3 coding sequence is TGTGCCAGCAGCCCACAAAGGGACTCAGACGGTCAAAAACTGTTTTTT.

This clonotype was seen at least ten times. The chain links TRBV7-2 to TRBJ2-7; a possible D gene is TRBD2 (8 bases). The germline V and J ends were trimmed by 3 bases and 3 bases, with 18 bases remaining between them. The CDR3 has 16 residues. Germline-derived CDR1 and CDR2 are SGHTA and FQGNSA. The CDR3 coding sequence is TGTGCCAGCAGCTTGATAGCGGGACAGCGAGGCTACGAGCAGTACTTC. It encodes CASSLIAGQRGYEQYF.

The CDR3: CASSLAQAGGADTQYF. The CDR3, as DNA: TGTGCCAGCAGCTTAGCGCAGGCGGGAGGTGCGGATACGCAGTATTTT. The chain uses TRBV7-2 and TRBJ2-3, with 8 bases aligning to TRBD2. V gave up 0 bases and J gave up 6 bases; unmatched junction bases: 8. CDR3 length: 16 residues. Germline assignment: CDR1 SGHTA and CDR2 FQGNSA.